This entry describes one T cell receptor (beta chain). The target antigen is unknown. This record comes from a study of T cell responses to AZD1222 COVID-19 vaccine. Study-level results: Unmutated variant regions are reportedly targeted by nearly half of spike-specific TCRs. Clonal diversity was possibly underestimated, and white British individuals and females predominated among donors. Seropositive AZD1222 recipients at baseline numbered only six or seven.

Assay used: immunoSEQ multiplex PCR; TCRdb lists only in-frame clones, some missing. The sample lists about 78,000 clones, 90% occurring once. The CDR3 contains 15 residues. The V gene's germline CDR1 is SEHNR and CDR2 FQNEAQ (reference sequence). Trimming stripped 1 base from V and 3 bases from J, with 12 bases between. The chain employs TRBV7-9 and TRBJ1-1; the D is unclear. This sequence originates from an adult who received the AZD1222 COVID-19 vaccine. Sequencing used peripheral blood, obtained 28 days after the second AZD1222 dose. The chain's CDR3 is CASSLVEGWDTEAFF. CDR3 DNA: TGTGCCAGCAGCTTAGTGGAGGGATGGGACACTGAAGCTTTCTTT.